This T cell receptor (beta chain) was obtained from a study of technical replicates of blood from several donors. V shed 1 base and J 5 bases; nucleotides not matched to a gene: 7. Germline CDR1 and CDR2: SGHRS and YFSETQ. The CDR3 length is 16 residues. TCRdb's copy holds only in-frame clones and misses some; the assay was immunoSEQ multiplex PCR. The table shows 75,000 to 95,000 clones, with around nine tenths occurring only once. The chain employs TRBV5-1 and TRBJ2-1, with 9 bases aligning to TRBD2. This TCR derives from a human donor in good health. Source material: T cells isolated from PBMCs. This CDR3 is CASSLSERGANNEQFF. The CDR3 bases are TGCGCCAGCAGCTTGTCGGAGCGGGGGGCTAACAATGAGCAGTTCTTC.